This T cell receptor (beta chain) was observed in a study of shared clonotypes between healthy human individuals (dated by TCRdb to the early 2020s). For context, the study as a whole: The cohort included a few men and two women between 18 and 49 years of age. For each donor, CD4 naive and CD4 memory were each run on three plates, CD8 naive on two plates, and CD8 memory on one plate. The study deeply sequenced blood TCR repertoires of about 5 healthy adults to estimate repertoire size and the extent of clonotype sharing between individuals. To increase sequencing depth and limit assay-specific biases, TCR repertoire library preparation and sequencing were carried out by different laboratories using diverse techniques. Leukapheresis yielded between about 0.94 and 9 billion PBMCs per donor.

Broader findings and caveats from the paper: The genetic and exposure-history diversity represented was limited by the small number of donors. Sampling was limited to blood, and TCR repertoires in tissue likely differ from TCR repertoires in blood. Naive subsets generally had larger estimated clonotype richness than memory subsets did. When four donors were compared, the shared fraction of clonotypes was about 5% for naive CD4, around 3.6% for naive CD8, 2% to 2.5% for memory CD4, and 0.4% for memory CD8. Pairwise subsampling led to the expectation that sequencing depth would affect the degree of clonotype sharing among donors. Even with the large sequencing depth, rarefaction of the sorted-subset datasets indicated that sequencing was incomplete. Compared with non-shared clonotypes, clonotypes shared by all four sorted-subset donors had higher generation probabilities.

A remark on this clone: Which antigen it targets is not known. Base qualities are not provided; no much larger clone lies one nucleotide away.

Healthy HIV-negative adults with no recently reported acute infections or vaccinations were included as donors. Only Caucasian adults living in Nashville, Tennessee, USA were represented among the donors. CD4+ T cells were enriched by magnetic negative selection; naive cells were then positively selected on CD45RA, and the negative fraction formed the memory subset. Blood was obtained by leukapheresis, after which PBMCs were separated by Ficoll-Histopaque density gradient centrifugation and cryopreserved in liquid nitrogen vapor phase. Purity and quantity of every magnetically sorted T cell population were checked by analytical flow cytometry. Genomic DNA was isolated from every sorted fraction and measured by UV absorbance on a Nanodrop 2000c. The germline V gene gives CDR1 as MDHEN and CDR2 as SYDVKM. From cysteine to phenylalanine, the CDR3 is 15 amino acids long. The DNA shown is the 45-base CDR3, in frame from base 1. After removal of 5 bases from V and 5 bases from J, the junction retains 6 bases not matched to a gene.

Using the deep immunoSEQ assay, TCR CDR3 regions were amplified from genomic DNA by multiplex PCR. Extracted genomic DNA from each cell subset was spread evenly across all wells of several immunoSEQ 96-well plates, with each plate serving as a replicate. For sorted subsets, each replicate PCR was loaded with approximately 200 ng genomic DNA, equivalent to 32,000 or so T cell genomes. Purified libraries were quantified with a Qubit 3.0 fluorometer, sized on a Bioanalyzer 2100, and re-quantified with the KAPA Library Quantification kit. Every immunoSEQ 96-well plate was sequenced on a separate single-read 150-cycle Illumina NextSeq 550 flow cell. Concerning the study's data processing: Because the immunoSEQ output included only junctional sequences and no quality scores, the filtering could not be the same as the filtering used for full-length reads. To assign V/J genes and CDR3, sequences were annotated using PyIR, a Python wrapper for IgBLAST v1.9, with IMGT germline references. Reads were filtered out if the reads had weak V/J assignments (E-value above 1e-6), no CDR3, stop codons, out-of-frame junctions, or ambiguous translated residues. V3J clonotypes were defined by identical inferred V gene, J gene, and CDR3 amino acid sequence. To compute the percentage overlap between repertoires, the number of shared unique clonotypes was divided by the size of the smaller repertoire. RTK rarefaction, the Chao1 estimator, and Recon v2.1 estimates of unobserved clonotypes were used to assess repertoire richness. OLGA was used to compute generation probabilities for all TCRbeta clonotypes that the gDNA method yielded from a handful of donors. In TCRdb, the immuneACCESS table is reduced to in-frame sequences with V and J assigned. These tables do not hold every clone; where another copy was compared, an unresolved V gene accounts for under half, and the others remain unexplained. V and J calls and clone size are as listed in that table; D and trimming were resolved from the DNA. The sample contains over a million clones, around 98.5% of them found a single time. The leading ten clones occupy 0.36% of the sample.

Recombination connected TRBV28 to TRBJ2-3; TRBD2 agrees with 11 junctional bases. Sequencing was carried out using naive CD4+ T cells sorted from blood. The cell subset or site label on this specimen signifies: CD45RA+ positively selected. This receptor was identified in a man aged 25 to 40 in good health. The DNA is as follows: TGTGCCAGCAGTGTGGTGCTAGCGGGAGGAGATACGCAGTATTTT. Protein translation: CASSVVLAGGDTQYF.